The 18 T cell receptor beta chains reported below all come from one sample, sequenced in a study of CD8 T cells in Susac syndrome. Reverse transcription of about 0.5 to 1 ug RNA used random hexamers. MiXCR, run by TCRdb on the immunoSEQ multiplex PCR reads, gives a single entry per CDR3 protein. Of roughly 300,000 distinct CDR3 sequences detected, 70% to 90% appear once; the ten largest clones hold about 0.11%. The sample consisted of CD8+ T cells from PBMCs. Every receptor here comes from a human donor with multiple sclerosis.

This clonotype appeared a few times. The gene calls are TRBV12-5 and TRBJ2-1; D may be TRBD1 (6 bases). This CDR3 region has 12 residues. Looked up from germline, CDR1 is LGHNT and CDR2 is FRNRAP. V gave up 5 bases and J gave up 9 bases, with 11 bases separating them. The chain's CDR3 is CASGLTGLEQFF. CDR3 nucleotide sequence: TGTGCTAGTGGTCTTACAGGGCTTGAGCAGTTCTTC.

The DNA for the CDR3 is TGTGCCAGCAGCGATAGACAGGGGGACTATGGCTACACCTTC. Encoded protein: CASSDRQGDYGYTF. The chain has TRBV9 and TRBJ1-2; 9 nucleotides align to TRBD1. CDR3 length: 14 amino acids. Germline assignment: CDR1 SGDLS and CDR2 YYNGEE. V dropped 3 bases and J dropped 3; count of bases not matched to a gene: 3.

The chain couples TRBV7-9 to TRBJ2-1, with 11 positions matching TRBD2. The CDR3 loop spans 17 amino acids. The V segment lost 0 bases and the J segment 7 bases; nucleotides outside the gene matches: 8. Germline CDR1 reads SEHNR; CDR2 reads FQNEAQ (reference sequence). The CDR3 is CASSLAAGSGGGNEQFF. CDR3 in DNA: TGTGCCAGCAGCTTAGCCGCCGGTAGCGGGGGGGGGAATGAGCAGTTCTTC.

The V call is TRBV9, the J call TRBJ2-7; D assignment may be TRBD1 or TRBD2 (5 bases each). Trimming pared 0 bases from V and 4 bases from J, leaving 14 bases between. The CDR3 has 15 amino acids. The germline CDR1 and CDR2 sequences are SGDLS and YYNGEE. The CDR3 nucleotides read TGTGCCAGCAGCGTAGCTATGGGGGAAACTTACGAGCAGTACTTC. It codes for CASSVAMGETYEQYF.

The V and J genes are TRBV7-9 and TRBJ2-1; 12 bases are a match to TRBD2. The CDR3 extends over 15 amino acids. In germline, CDR1 is SEHNR, CDR2 FQNEAQ (reference sequence). V dropped 6 bases and J dropped 7; count of bases not matched to a gene: 7. CDR3 sequence (DNA): TGTGCCAGCAGTCCTCTAGCGGGAGGGCCGAATGAGCAGTTCTTC. Protein sequence: CASSPLAGGPNEQFF.

The chain has TRBV5-5 and TRBJ2-7; maybe TRBD2 (6 bases). Trimming left V 3 bases short and J 5 bases short, with 18 bases between. The CDR3 runs to 15 residues. The germline CDR1 and CDR2 sequences are SGHKS and YYEKEE (reference sequence). Here the CDR3 DNA reads TGTGCCAGCAGCTGGAGCCGGAGGGTTGGCAACGAGCAGTACTTC. Encoded protein: CASSWSRRVGNEQYF.

The rearrangement uses TRBV5-1 and TRBJ2-5, with D possibly being TRBD1 (6 bases). Germline V gives CDR1 SGHRS, CDR2 YFSETQ. The CDR3 runs to 15 residues. V was shortened by 4 bases and J by 3 bases, with 16 bases between the two germline ends. CDR3 nucleotides: TGCGCCAGCAGCCCTGAGTGGACAGACAAAGAGACCCAGTACTTC. This codes for CASSPEWTDKETQYF.

The chain recombines TRBV6-1 with TRBJ1-2, with D uncertain. CDR1 is MNHNS, CDR2 SASEGT, per germline. The CDR3 has 13 amino acids. Trimming pared 3 bases from V and 2 bases from J, leaving 7 bases between. This chain's CDR3 is CASSEGRNYGYTF. CDR3 bases: TGTGCCAGCAGTGAGGGCCGGAACTATGGCTACACCTTC.

The chain combines TRBV9 with TRBJ2-1, with 9 bases aligning to TRBD2. The CDR3 consists of 16 residues. The germline V gene encodes CDR1 SGDLS and CDR2 YYNGEE. V lost 0 bases and J lost 3; bases outside the gene matches: 4. CDR3 coding DNA: TGTGCCAGCAGCGTAGGGGGAGCGGGAGGCTACAATGAGCAGTTCTTC. It yields the protein CASSVGGAGGYNEQFF.

In its sample, this clonotype was seen once. The chain joins TRBV15 to TRBJ1-1, with a tentative D call TRBD1 (6 bases). The CDR3 contains 13 residues. Germline-derived CDR1 and CDR2 are LNHNV and YYDKDF (reference sequence). V was trimmed by 4 bases and J by 3 bases, leaving 9 bases between them. This chain's CDR3 is CATSNTGHTEAFF. DNA for the CDR3: TGTGCCACCAGCAATACAGGGCACACTGAAGCTTTCTTT.

This clonotype appeared a single time. The V and J genes are TRBV27 and TRBJ2-1, with 12 bases matching TRBD2. Trimming at V came to 0 bases and at J to 12 bases, leaving 9 bases not matched to a gene. The germline gives CDR1 MNHEY, CDR2 SMNVEV (reference sequence). The CDR3 spans 16 residues. The CDR3 here is CASSLSLAGGPRSQFF. For the CDR3, the DNA is TGTGCCAGCAGTTTATCGCTAGCGGGAGGGCCTCGGTCGCAGTTCTTC.

This rearrangement joins TRBV27 to TRBJ2-7; 7 positions match TRBD1. V lost 8 bases to trimming and J lost 5 bases; unmatched junction nucleotides: 9. The CDR3 has 13 residues. CDR1 MNHEY and CDR2 SMNVEV come from the germline V gene (reference sequence). CDR3 sequence reads: CASRDSGPHEQYF. CDR3 in DNA: TGTGCCAGCCGGGACAGCGGTCCCCACGAGCAGTACTTC.

The chain combines TRBV9 with TRBJ2-3; TRBD1 might be the D (5 bases). CDR1 is SGDLS and CDR2 is YYNGEE in the germline V gene. Between the trimmed V and J ends, which lost 0 bases and 3 bases, there was a span of 8 bases. The CDR3 is 14 residues long. CDR3 bases: TGTGCCAGCAGCGTAGGGGGCAAGACAGATACGCAGTATTTT. Translated, it gives CASSVGGKTDTQYF. Together with reference TRBV9 and TRBJ2-3, the CDR3 gives the full variable domain: DSGVTQTPKHLITATGQRVTLRCSPRSGDLSVYWYQQSLDQGLQFLIQYYNGEERAKGNILERFSAQQFPDLHSELNLSSLELGDSALYFCASSVGGKTDTQYFGPGTRLTVL.

The rearrangement links TRBV7-2 to TRBJ2-2, with TRBD2 identical over 8 bases. J gave up 7 bases and V 4 bases, and 17 bases lay outside the gene matches. This CDR3 contains 18 residues. Germline V gives CDR1 SGHTA, CDR2 FQGNSA. CDR3 sequence reads: CASSSRPQREGLDGELFF. CDR3 bases: TGTGCCAGCAGCTCTAGACCGCAACGGGAGGGCCTTGACGGGGAGCTGTTTTTT.

This sequence joins TRBV6-5 and TRBJ2-2; D is uncertain. The CDR3 runs to 15 residues. The V end lost 5 bases, the J end lost 4 bases, and 14 bases lay between the germline ends. Germline CDR1 is MNHEY and CDR2 is SVGAGI. The CDR3 region is CASSPTGHGTGELFF. The CDR3 nucleotides read TGTGCCAGCAGTCCTACGGGCCACGGCACCGGGGAGCTGTTTTTT.

The chain carries TRBV2 and TRBJ1-5; TRBD1 matches 9 bases. There are 14 residues in the CDR3. In germline, CDR1 is SNHLY, CDR2 FYNNEI. V lost 6 bases and J lost 4; bases outside the gene matches: 4. The CDR3 protein is CASRDRGSNQPQHF. The CDR3, as DNA: TGTGCCAGCAGAGACAGGGGGTCGAATCAGCCCCAGCATTTT.

The chain has TRBV6-5 and TRBJ2-1; D may be TRBD1 or TRBD2 (5 bases each). CDR3 length: 12 residues. Trimming removed 2 bases from V and 9 bases from J, with 8 bases in between. Looked up from germline, CDR1 is MNHEY and CDR2 is SVGAGI. CDR3 sequence: CASSYGGTEQFF. The DNA for the CDR3 is TGTGCCAGCAGTTACGGGGGAACTGAGCAGTTCTTC.

CDR3 amino acids: CASSLSQANQPQHF. As DNA, the CDR3 is TGTGCCAGCAGTTTATCCCAGGCCAATCAGCCCCAGCATTTT. The chain is built from TRBV27 and TRBJ1-5; D remains unclear. This CDR3 spans 14 amino acids. Germline assignment: CDR1 MNHEY and CDR2 SMNVEV (reference sequence). Trimming removed 0 bases from V and 3 bases from J, with 6 bases in between.